This TCR beta chain was identified in a study of blood T cell repertoires in COVID-19 (dated by TCRdb to about 2020). Background on the whole study: Samples covering the acute and convalescent phases of COVID-19 were provided by collaborators in the United States, Italy and Spain. The prospective study material was composed of cDNA or gDNA derived from T cells, B-cell-depleted T cells, or PBMCs. The dataset comprised deeply sampled blood TCRbeta repertoires from subjects exposed to, actively infected with, or recovered from COVID-19. The repertoires were released in a freely available public database intended as a resource for research on the immune response to SARS-CoV-2. Samples were obtained from the ongoing ImmuneRACE study (first 160 participants) and from 1,254 subjects provided by 6 global collaborators. Nearly every sample came with metadata listing a de-identified subject ID, COVID-19 status, age in years and sex. Where HLA class I and class II types were available, the types were taken from metadata supplied by the sample provider, not from assay-based typing.

Overall study results and their limits: The amount of clinical and demographic metadata varied by source and participant and was provided uncurated.

Comments on this clone: Its binding antigen is unknown. No base-level quality is on record; no much larger clone is a single base apart.

The immunoSEQ Assay, a bias-controlled multiplex PCR, was used to amplify TCRbeta CDR3 regions from genomic DNA. In the authors' own workflow: Within the assay, amplification of reference gene primers was used to estimate how many nucleated cells each sample contained. To quantify the absolute abundance of each unique TCRbeta CDR3 rearrangement, sequence reads were collapsed and filtered. Productive Simpson clonality was computed per sample as the square root of Simpson's diversity index over productive rearrangements. TCRdb limited this immuneACCESS table to in-frame rearrangements with V and J called. A share of clones is missing; checked studies link under half to unresolved V genes, and the rest is unexplained. The V and J calls and clone size come from that table; D and trimming were worked out from the DNA. The table for this sample lists 110,000 to 150,000 clones; approximately 83% of them were counted only once. The ten biggest clones cover under 9.5% of the sample.

Germline trimming: 0 bases from V, 2 bases from J; junction bases outside gene matches: 10. Taken from the germline V gene, the CDR1 and CDR2 loops are MGHRA and YSYEKL. CDR3 length: 19 amino acids, cysteine to phenylalanine. Just CDR3 DNA is preserved here, 57 bases in frame from base 1. Collaborating institutions collected whole blood in K2EDTA tubes following their own protocols. For TCRbeta analysis, collaborators shipped samples as frozen whole blood, isolated PBMCs, or DNA extracted from either of those sample types. This receptor was obtained from a human donor in a cohort sampled during active COVID-19. Recombination linked TRBV4-1 to TRBJ2-3; TRBD2 fits 11 bases in the junction. The sample taken for sequencing was peripheral blood. Here is the DNA: TGCGCCAGCAGCCAAGACCCGGGACTAGCGGACCTTTACACAGATACGCAGTATTTT. It encodes CASSQDPGLADLYTDTQYF.